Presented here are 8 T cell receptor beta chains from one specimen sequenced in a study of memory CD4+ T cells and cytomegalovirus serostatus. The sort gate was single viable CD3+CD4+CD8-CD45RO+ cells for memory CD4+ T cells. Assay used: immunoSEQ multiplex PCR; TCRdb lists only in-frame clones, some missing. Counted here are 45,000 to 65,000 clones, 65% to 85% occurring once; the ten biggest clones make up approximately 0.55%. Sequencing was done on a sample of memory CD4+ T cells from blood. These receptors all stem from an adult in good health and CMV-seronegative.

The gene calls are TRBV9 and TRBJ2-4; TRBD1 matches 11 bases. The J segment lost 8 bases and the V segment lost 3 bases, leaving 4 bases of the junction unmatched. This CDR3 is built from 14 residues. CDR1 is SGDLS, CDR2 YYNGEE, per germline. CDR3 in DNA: TGTGCCAGCAGCGCCGGGACAGGGGGATACATTCAGTACTTC. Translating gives CASSAGTGGYIQYF.

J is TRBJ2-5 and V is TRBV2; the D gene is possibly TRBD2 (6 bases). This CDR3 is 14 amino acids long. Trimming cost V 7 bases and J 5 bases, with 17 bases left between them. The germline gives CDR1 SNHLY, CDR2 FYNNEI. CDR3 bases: TGTGCCAGCAAGTCAGGGACTGGCCTTGAGACCCAGTACTTC. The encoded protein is CASKSGTGLETQYF.

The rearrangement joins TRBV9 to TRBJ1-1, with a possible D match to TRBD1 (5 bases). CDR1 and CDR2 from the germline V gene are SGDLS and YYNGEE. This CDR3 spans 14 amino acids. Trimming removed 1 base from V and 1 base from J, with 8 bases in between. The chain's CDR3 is CASSVQGGNTEAFF. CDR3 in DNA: TGTGCCAGCAGCGTACAGGGTGGGAACACTGAAGCTTTCTTT.

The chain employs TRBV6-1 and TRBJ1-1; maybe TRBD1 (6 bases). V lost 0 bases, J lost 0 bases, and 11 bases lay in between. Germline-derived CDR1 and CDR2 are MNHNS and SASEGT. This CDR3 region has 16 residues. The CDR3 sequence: CASSEAPGTMNTEAFF. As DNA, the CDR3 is TGTGCCAGCAGTGAAGCTCCAGGGACAATGAACACTGAAGCTTTCTTT.

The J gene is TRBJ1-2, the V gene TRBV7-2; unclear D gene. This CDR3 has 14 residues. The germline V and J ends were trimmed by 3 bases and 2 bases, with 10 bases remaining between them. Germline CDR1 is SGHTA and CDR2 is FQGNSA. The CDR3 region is CASSFGRNNYGYTF. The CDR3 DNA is TGTGCCAGCAGCTTCGGGCGGAACAACTATGGCTACACCTTC.

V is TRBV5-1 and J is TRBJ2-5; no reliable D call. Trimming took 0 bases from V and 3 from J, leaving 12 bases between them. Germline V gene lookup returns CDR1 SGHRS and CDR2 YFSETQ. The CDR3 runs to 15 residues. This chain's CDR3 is CASSLGSRQEETQYF. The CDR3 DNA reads TGCGCCAGCAGCTTGGGCTCTCGGCAGGAAGAGACCCAGTACTTC.

CDR3 protein: CASSKDPANGAYTEAFF. CDR3 DNA sequence: TGTGCCAGCAGCAAAGATCCCGCTAATGGAGCGTACACTGAAGCTTTCTTT. The gene calls are TRBV21-1 and TRBJ1-1. TRBV21-1 is assigned pseudogene status. This CDR3 has 17 amino acids.

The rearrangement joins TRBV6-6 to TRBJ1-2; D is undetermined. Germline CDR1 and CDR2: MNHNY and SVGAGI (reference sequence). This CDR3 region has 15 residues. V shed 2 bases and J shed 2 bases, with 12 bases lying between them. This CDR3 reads CASSYGLLLNYGYTF. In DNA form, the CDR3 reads TGTGCCAGCAGTTACGGACTCCTTCTAAACTATGGCTACACCTTC.